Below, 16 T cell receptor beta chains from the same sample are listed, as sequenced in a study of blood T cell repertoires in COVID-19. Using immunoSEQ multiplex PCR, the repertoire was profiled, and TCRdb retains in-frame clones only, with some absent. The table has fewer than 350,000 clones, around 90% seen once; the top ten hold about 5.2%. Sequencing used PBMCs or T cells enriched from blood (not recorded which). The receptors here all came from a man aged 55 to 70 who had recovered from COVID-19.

The DNA for the CDR3 is TGCAGCGTTGTACGGGGTGGAAACACCATATATTTT. It is translated as CSVVRGGNTIYF. This chain joins TRBV29-1 and TRBJ1-3; D remains ambiguous. The CDR3 contains 12 residues. The germline gives CDR1 SQVTM, CDR2 ANQGSEA. V was clipped by 4 bases and J by 3 bases, with 7 bases between them.

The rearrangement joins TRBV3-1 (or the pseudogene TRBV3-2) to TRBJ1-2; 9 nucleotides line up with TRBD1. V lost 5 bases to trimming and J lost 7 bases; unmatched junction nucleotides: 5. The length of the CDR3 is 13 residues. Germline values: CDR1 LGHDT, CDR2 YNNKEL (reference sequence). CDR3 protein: CASSIGTGTGYTF. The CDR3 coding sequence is TGTGCCAGCAGCATCGGGACAGGGACTGGCTACACCTTC.

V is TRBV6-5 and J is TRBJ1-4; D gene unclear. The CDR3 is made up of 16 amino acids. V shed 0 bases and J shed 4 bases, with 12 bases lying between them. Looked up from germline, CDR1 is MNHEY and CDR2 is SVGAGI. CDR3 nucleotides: TGTGCCAGCAGTTACTCGGGTGGCAGGCATAATGAAAAACTGTTTTTT. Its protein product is CASSYSGGRHNEKLFF.

The CDR3 protein is CASSPGSSYEQYF. CDR3 sequence (DNA): TGTGCCAGCAGCCCGGGGAGCTCCTACGAGCAGTACTTC. This rearrangement joins TRBV28 to TRBJ2-7, with D possibly matching TRBD2 (5 bases). The V and J ends lost 6 bases and 0 bases respectively, with 9 bases between them. The CDR3 has 13 amino acids. Germline assignment: CDR1 MDHEN and CDR2 SYDVKM.

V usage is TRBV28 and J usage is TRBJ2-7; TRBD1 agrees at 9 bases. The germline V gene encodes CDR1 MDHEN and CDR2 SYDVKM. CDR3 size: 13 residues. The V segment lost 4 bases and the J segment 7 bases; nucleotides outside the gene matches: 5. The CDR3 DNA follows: TGTGCCAGCAGTTGGGACAGGGCTGGGGAGCAGTACTTC. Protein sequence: CASSWDRAGEQYF.

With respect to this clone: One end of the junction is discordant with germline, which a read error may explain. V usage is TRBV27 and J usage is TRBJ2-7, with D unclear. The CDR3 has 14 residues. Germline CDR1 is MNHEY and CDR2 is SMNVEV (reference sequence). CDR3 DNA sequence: TGTGCCAGCAGTTTAAGACACAGCCCCTACGGGCAGTACTTC. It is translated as CASSLRHSPYGQYF.

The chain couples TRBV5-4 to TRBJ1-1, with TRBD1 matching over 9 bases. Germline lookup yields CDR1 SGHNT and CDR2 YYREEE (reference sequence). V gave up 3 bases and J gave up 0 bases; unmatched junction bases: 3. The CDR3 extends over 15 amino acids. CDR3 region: CASSSRTGVNTEAFF. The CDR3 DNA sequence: TGTGCCAGCAGCTCCAGGACAGGGGTGAACACTGAAGCTTTCTTT.

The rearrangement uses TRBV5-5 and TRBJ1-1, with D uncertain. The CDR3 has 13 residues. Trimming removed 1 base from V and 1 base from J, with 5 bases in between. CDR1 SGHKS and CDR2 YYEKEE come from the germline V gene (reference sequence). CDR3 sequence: CASSLRQNTEAFF. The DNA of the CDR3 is TGTGCCAGCAGCTTGCGACAGAACACTGAAGCTTTCTTT.

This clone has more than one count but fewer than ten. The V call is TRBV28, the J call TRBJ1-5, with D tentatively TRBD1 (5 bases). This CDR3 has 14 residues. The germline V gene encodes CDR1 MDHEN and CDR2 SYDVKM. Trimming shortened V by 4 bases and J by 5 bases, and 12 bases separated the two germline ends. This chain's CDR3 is CASSSVRGHQPQHF. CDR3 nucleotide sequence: TGTGCCAGCAGTTCCGTAAGGGGTCATCAGCCCCAGCATTTT. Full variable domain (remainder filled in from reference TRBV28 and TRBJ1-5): DVKVTQSSRYLVKRTGEKVFLECVQDMDHENMFWYRQDPGLGLRLIYFSYDVKMKEKGDIPEGYSVSREKKERFSLILESASTNQTSMYLCASSSVRGHQPQHFGDGTRLSIL.

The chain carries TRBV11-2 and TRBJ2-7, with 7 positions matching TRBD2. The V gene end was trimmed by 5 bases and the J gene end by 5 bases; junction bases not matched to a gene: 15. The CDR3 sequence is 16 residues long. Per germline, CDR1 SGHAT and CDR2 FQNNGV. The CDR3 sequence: CASSPDGLVKGHEQYF. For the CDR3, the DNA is TGTGCCAGCAGCCCGGACGGACTAGTAAAGGGCCACGAGCAGTACTTC.

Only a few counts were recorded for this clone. In DNA, the CDR3 is TGTGCCAGCACATCAGGTGCAGGCGAGCAGTACTTC. Residues: CASTSGAGEQYF. The V and J genes are TRBV19 and TRBJ2-7; D uncertain. The CDR3 sequence is 12 residues long. CDR1 is LNHDA, CDR2 SQIVND, per germline (reference sequence). V was trimmed by 9 bases and J by 6 bases, leaving 15 bases between them.

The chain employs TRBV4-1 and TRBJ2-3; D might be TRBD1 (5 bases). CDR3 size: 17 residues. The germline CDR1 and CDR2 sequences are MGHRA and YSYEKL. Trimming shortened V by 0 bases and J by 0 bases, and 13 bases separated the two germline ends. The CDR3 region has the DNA TGCGCCAGCAGCCAAGATGAGGCAGGGTTGAGCACAGATACGCAGTATTTT. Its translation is CASSQDEAGLSTDTQYF.

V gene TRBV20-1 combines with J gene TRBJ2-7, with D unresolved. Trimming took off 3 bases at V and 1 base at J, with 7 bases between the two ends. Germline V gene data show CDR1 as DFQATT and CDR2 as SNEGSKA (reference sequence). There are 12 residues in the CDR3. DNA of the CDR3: TGCAGTGCTAGTCTAGATTCCTACGAGCAGTACTTC. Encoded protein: CSASLDSYEQYF.

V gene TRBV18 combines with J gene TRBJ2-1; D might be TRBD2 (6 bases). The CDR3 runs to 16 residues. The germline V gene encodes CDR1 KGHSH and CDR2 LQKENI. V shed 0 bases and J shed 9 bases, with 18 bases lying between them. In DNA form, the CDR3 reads TGTGCCAGCTCACCACCGGGGCGGGGCCTTGGTGTTGAGCAGTTCTTC. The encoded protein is CASSPPGRGLGVEQFF.

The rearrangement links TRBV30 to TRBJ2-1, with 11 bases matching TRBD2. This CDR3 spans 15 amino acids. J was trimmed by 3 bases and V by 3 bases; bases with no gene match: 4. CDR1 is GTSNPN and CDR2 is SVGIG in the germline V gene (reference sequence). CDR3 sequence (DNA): TGTGCCTGGAGATACGGGACTAGCGGCTACAATGAGCAGTTCTTC. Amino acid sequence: CAWRYGTSGYNEQFF.

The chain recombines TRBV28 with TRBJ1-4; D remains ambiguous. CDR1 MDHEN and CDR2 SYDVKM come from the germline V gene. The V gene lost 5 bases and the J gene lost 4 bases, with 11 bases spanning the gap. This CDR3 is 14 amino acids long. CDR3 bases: TGTGCCAGCAGTGTCGCAGGTTATAATGAAAAACTGTTTTTT. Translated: CASSVAGYNEKLFF.